This T cell receptor (beta chain) was recovered during a study of blood T cell repertoires in COVID-19. Across the study: COVID-19 samples from acute and convalescent phases originated in the United States, Italy and Spain. Nucleic acid was either cDNA or gDNA, and it came from T cells, B-cell-depleted T cells, or PBMCs.

With 1 base clipped from V and 1 base from J, the junction kept 3 bases outside the gene matches. CDR3 length: 16 amino acids. Germline V gene sequence: CDR1 SGHTA, CDR2 FQGTGA. Authors' processing steps: Reference gene primers were amplified, and this amplification served to estimate nucleated cell counts. Profiled with immunoSEQ multiplex PCR; TCRdb holds only in-frame clones, not every one. V, J and clone size are those of that table, while D and trimming were read from the DNA. The sample holds approximately 470,000 clones, approximately 83% seen once. The sequenced sample consisted of peripheral blood. This TCR came from a human donor in a cohort sampled during active COVID-19. The V gene is TRBV7-3, the J gene TRBJ2-2; 7 nucleotides line up with TRBD2. The CDR3 reads CASSLSLAENTGELFF. Written as DNA, the CDR3 is TGTGCCAGCAGCTTAAGCCTAGCGGAGAACACCGGGGAGCTGTTTTTT.